This TCR beta chain was sequenced during a study of T cells in Graves' hyperthyroidism and ophthalmopathy. General observations from the study: Ophthalmopathy could be told apart from stable hyperthyroidism with a 13 V-J model.

Many counts were recorded for this clonotype. What it recognizes is unknown. Germline values: CDR1 DFQATT, CDR2 SNEGSKA (reference sequence). V gave up 5 bases and J gave up 7 bases, with 17 bases separating them. The CDR3 consists of 14 residues. Over 18 months, lack of ophthalmopathy progression marked Graves' hyperthyroidism as stable. Researchers took RNA transcripts and amplified the TCR beta CDR3 regions from them. TCR CDR3 regions were first amplified by RT-PCR with HTBI primers. In TCRdb, the multiplex PCR reads were re-called with MiXCR into one record per CDR3 protein. The sample lists approximately 400,000 distinct CDR3 sequences, 15% to 17% occurring once.

The rearrangement joins TRBV20-1 to TRBJ1-4; no firm D call. The sequence came from a woman aged 18-29 years with Graves' hyperthyroidism. The specimen was blood. CDR3 DNA sequence: TGCAGTGCTGTTGACACGGCCTGGGGTGAAAAACTGTTTTTT. Protein product: CSAVDTAWGEKLFF.